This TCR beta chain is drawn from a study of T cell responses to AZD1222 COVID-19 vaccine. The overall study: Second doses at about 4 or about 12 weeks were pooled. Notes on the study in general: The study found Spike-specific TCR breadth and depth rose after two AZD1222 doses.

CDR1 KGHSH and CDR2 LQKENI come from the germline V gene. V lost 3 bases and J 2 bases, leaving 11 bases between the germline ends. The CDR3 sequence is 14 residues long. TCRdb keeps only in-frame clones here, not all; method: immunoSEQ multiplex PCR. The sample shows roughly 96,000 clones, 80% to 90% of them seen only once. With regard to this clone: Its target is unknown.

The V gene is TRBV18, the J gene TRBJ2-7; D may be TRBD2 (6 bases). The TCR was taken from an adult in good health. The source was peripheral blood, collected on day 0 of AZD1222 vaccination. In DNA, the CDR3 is TGTGCCAGCTCACCCTCCGGGGAGGCCTACGAGCAGTACTTC. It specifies CASSPSGEAYEQYF.